In its sample, the clone carrying this T cell receptor (beta chain) was seen a few times. Its antigen is as yet unknown. The sample is drawn from a study of response to subunit inactivated influenza vaccine. Findings and caveats of the study: Few additional T cells are recruited per seasonal influenza vaccination, authors suggested.

V was clipped by 3 bases and J by 4 bases; unmatched bases: 7. The CDR3 contains 16 residues. Via MiXCR, TCRdb re-called the RT-PCR reads, giving one row per CDR3 protein. The sample holds about 520,000 distinct CDR3 sequences, around 25% seen once. Source: CD4+ T cells sorted from PBMCs, taken around 5 days after vaccination. The rearrangement uses TRBV12-3 or TRBV12-4 and TRBJ2-5; 11 bases map to TRBD1. The sequence was obtained from a man aged 50 or older who received an inactivated influenza vaccine. CDR3 sequence: CASSFRTGGAGETQYF. DNA for the CDR3: TGTGCCAGCAGTTTCCGGACAGGGGGCGCAGGAGAGACCCAGTACTTC.